The next 9 T cell receptor beta chains were all read from a single sample in a study of regulatory T cells in long-lasting Graves disease. Arm-PCR of CDR3 regions with iRepertoire HTBI primers generated TCR beta libraries. TCRdb used MiXCR to reprocess the multiplex PCR reads, holding one entry per CDR3 protein. The sample lists about 310,000 distinct CDR3 sequences; roughly a fifth were seen once. Specified time point: persistent/refractory GD, antithyroid drugs over 5 years with positive TRAb. RNA extracted from PBMCs served as the sequencing template. Here the sequenced sample was peripheral blood mononuclear cells (PBMCs), taken when the disease was refractory, from a patient treated with antithyroid drugs. Receptors were obtained from a female donor with Graves disease.

This clonotype was seen repeatedly, ten times or more. V is TRBV20-1 and J is TRBJ1-2; D is undetermined. Germline CDR1 DFQATT, CDR2 SNEGSKA (reference sequence). The CDR3 spans 13 residues. V lost 2 bases and J 1 base, leaving 8 bases between the germline ends. For the CDR3, the DNA is TGCAGTGCTAGATACCGGAGTAACTATGGCTACACCTTC. Translation: CSARYRSNYGYTF.

This clonotype has a count of ten or more. This chain uses TRBV28 with TRBJ1-5; no definite D call. The V and J ends lost 3 bases and 3 bases respectively, with 9 bases between them. Germline values: CDR1 MDHEN, CDR2 SYDVKM. This CDR3 has 14 residues. The CDR3: CASSLSQTNQPQHF. In DNA, the CDR3 is TGTGCCAGCAGTTTGTCACAGACCAATCAGCCCCAGCATTTT.

V and J are TRBV6-2 or TRBV6-3 and TRBJ2-5; 7 nucleotides agree with TRBD2. Germline V lookup: CDR1 MNHEY, CDR2 SVGEGT. V shed 0 bases and J 5 bases; nucleotides not matched to a gene: 9. The length of the CDR3 is 16 residues. The CDR3 coding sequence is TGTGCCAGCAGTTACTCTATTTTTAGCGGGTGGGAGACCCAGTACTTC. Amino acid sequence: CASSYSIFSGWETQYF.

The rearrangement links TRBV7-2 to TRBJ2-2; D not resolved. Per germline, CDR1 SGHTA and CDR2 FQGNSA. V lost 1 base, J lost 7 bases, and 7 bases lay in between. The CDR3 covers 13 residues. The CDR3 loop reads CASSLEGVGELFF. CDR3 in DNA: TGTGCCAGCAGCTTAGAGGGCGTCGGGGAGCTGTTTTTT.

The genes are TRBV14 and TRBJ1-6, with D uncertain. V lost 4 bases to trimming and J lost 9 bases, with 13 bases between them. The CDR3 runs to 14 residues. Germline loops: CDR1 SGHDN, CDR2 FVKESK. This CDR3 reads CASSPDVGGSPLHF. The CDR3 region has the DNA TGTGCCAGCAGCCCGGACGTTGGAGGTTCACCCCTCCACTTT.

The chain links TRBV6-2 or TRBV6-3 to TRBJ2-1, with 15 bases aligning to TRBD2. After removal of 6 bases from V and 7 bases from J, the junction contained 7 bases not matched to a gene. In germline, CDR1 is MNHEY, CDR2 SVGEGT. CDR3 length: 16 amino acids. CDR3 coding DNA: TGTGCCAGCAGGGAAGACGGGACTAGCGGGAGGAATGAGCAGTTCTTC. Its protein is CASREDGTSGRNEQFF.

This chain uses TRBV3-1 with TRBJ2-6, with 8 nucleotides matching TRBD2. J was trimmed by 2 bases and V by 4 bases; bases with no gene match: 7. Per germline, CDR1 LGHDT and CDR2 YNNKEL (reference sequence). The CDR3 is made up of 17 amino acids. Written as DNA, the CDR3 is TGTGCCAGCAGCCCCGAAAGCGGGAGTGCTGGGGCCAACGTCCTGACTTTC. This encodes CASSPESGSAGANVLTF. Variable domain in full (rest from reference TRBV3-1 and TRBJ2-6): DTAVSQTPKYLVTQMGNDKSIKCEQNLGHDTMYWYKQDSKKFLKIMFSYNNKELIINETVPNRFSPKSPDKAHLNLHINSLELGDSAVYFCASSPESGSAGANVLTFGAGSRLTVL.

The V call is TRBV6-1, the J call TRBJ2-7, with D perhaps TRBD2 (6 bases). CDR1 is MNHNS, CDR2 SASEGT, per germline. The CDR3 is 14 residues long. V shed 6 bases and J shed 2 bases, with 14 bases lying between them. The CDR3 is CASRGLLTTYEQYF. The CDR3 coding sequence is TGTGCCAGCAGGGGACTCTTGACAACCTACGAGCAGTACTTC.

The J gene is TRBJ1-5, the V gene TRBV6-1, with 7 bases fitting TRBD1. The CDR3 length is 14 residues. The trim removed 6 bases at V and 6 bases at J, leaving 8 bases unmatched. The germline gives CDR1 MNHNS, CDR2 SASEGT. This chain's CDR3 is CASSFDRGLQPQHF. CDR3 DNA: TGTGCCAGCAGCTTCGATAGGGGGCTTCAGCCCCAGCATTTT.